The rows below give T cell receptor beta chains drawn from one sample of a study of T-cell memory formation after mild COVID-19. TCRdb independently ran MiXCR on the 5' RACE reads; one entry per CDR3 protein. Of fewer than 650,000 distinct CDR3 sequences in the sample, roughly 17% were seen once. Sequenced sample: PBMCs or a T cell subset sorted from them (not recorded which). These receptors originate from an adult woman who had mild COVID-19 (a few samples of this study predate the infection). Cell type and time point are not known. CDR3s include the opening cysteine and the closing phenylalanine or tryptophan. Each record gives: CDR3 protein, CDR3 DNA, V gene, clone size, D gene, J gene. The D gene is left open where the match is weak. Not all rows give a size; the values are once, few, many and, for expanded clones, a class.

CDR3: CASSYLADTEAFF; DNA: TGTGCCAGCAGCTATCTTGCAGACACTGAAGCTTTCTTT; V: TRBV11-2; size: few; D: -; J: TRBJ1-1
CDR3: CASSLAWKGYNEKLFF; DNA: TGCGCCAGCAGCTTGGCCTGGAAGGGGTATAATGAAAAACTGTTTTTT; V: TRBV5-1; size: -; D: -; J: TRBJ1-4
CDR3: CASSTTRTGGGNTEAFF; DNA: TGTGCCAGCAGCACAACCAGAACAGGGGGTGGAAACACTGAAGCTTTCTTT; V: TRBV9; size: few; D: TRBD1; J: TRBJ1-1
CDR3: CASSPSQGVRYEQYF; DNA: TGTGCCAGCAGCCCCTCCCAGGGGGTCCGCTACGAGCAGTACTTC; V: TRBV6-2/TRBV6-3; size: few; D: TRBD1; J: TRBJ2-7
CDR3: CATSRPGEPQETQYF; DNA: TGTGCCACCAGCAGACCAGGGGAGCCCCAAGAGACCCAGTACTTC; V: TRBV15; size: -; D: -; J: TRBJ2-5
CDR3: CATSDEITGTSGRNSYNEQFF; DNA: TGTGCCACCAGTGATGAAATTACCGGGACTAGCGGGCGAAACTCCTACAATGAGCAGTTCTTC; V: TRBV24-1; size: few; D: TRBD2; J: TRBJ2-1
CDR3: CASSFGTGVEKLFF; DNA: TGTGCCAGCAGCTTCGGGACAGGGGTTGAAAAACTGTTTTTT; V: TRBV7-8; size: -; D: TRBD1; J: TRBJ1-4
CDR3: CASSLQDVSEAFF; DNA: TGTGCCAGCAGCCTCCAAGACGTATCTGAAGCTTTCTTT; V: TRBV7-3; size: -; D: -; J: TRBJ1-1
CDR3: CASRVSYNEQFF; DNA: TGTGCCAGCAGGGTCTCCTACAATGAGCAGTTCTTC; V: TRBV12-3/TRBV12-4; size: few; D: -; J: TRBJ2-1
CDR3: CASSQGRAGGYGYTF; DNA: TGTGCCAGCAGCCAAGGGAGGGCCGGGGGCTATGGCTACACCTTC; V: TRBV14; size: few; D: -; J: TRBJ1-2
CDR3: CASLGVGNEQFF; DNA: TGTGCCAGCTTAGGGGTCGGCAATGAGCAGTTCTTC; V: TRBV12-3/TRBV12-4; size: few; D: -; J: TRBJ2-1
CDR3: CASSLETGENEQFF; DNA: TGTGCCAGCAGTTTAGAGACAGGGGAAAATGAGCAGTTCTTC; V: TRBV12-3/TRBV12-4; size: many; D: TRBD1; J: TRBJ2-1
CDR3: CSARDLSTSGIDNEQFF; DNA: TGCAGTGCTAGAGACTTGTCGACTAGCGGGATAGACAATGAGCAGTTCTTC; V: TRBV20-1; size: -; D: TRBD2; J: TRBJ2-1
CDR3: CACPKDKGGTSSDTQYF; DNA: TGTGCCTGCCCCAAGGACAAGGGGGGGACTAGCTCAGATACGCAGTATTTT; V: TRBV30; size: -; D: TRBD2; J: TRBJ2-3
CDR3: CASSLVHSDTQYF; DNA: TGCGCCAGCAGCTTGGTTCACTCAGATACGCAGTATTTT; V: TRBV5-1; size: few; D: -; J: TRBJ2-3
CDR3: CASSFAGNLYGYTF; DNA: TGTGCCAGCAGTTTTGCGGGGAACCTCTATGGCTACACCTTC; V: TRBV12-3/TRBV12-4; size: -; D: -; J: TRBJ1-2
CDR3: CASSLTPGEGTGELFF; DNA: TGTGCCAGCAGCTTGACCCCCGGAGAGGGCACCGGGGAGCTGTTTTTT; V: TRBV7-9; size: few; D: -; J: TRBJ2-2
CDR3: CASSQTRHEQFF; DNA: TGTGCCAGCAGCCAAACTAGACATGAGCAGTTCTTC; V: TRBV11-3; size: few; D: -; J: TRBJ2-1
CDR3: CAIKAGTTYNEQFF; DNA: TGTGCCATCAAAGCAGGGACTACCTACAATGAGCAGTTCTTC; V: TRBV10-3; size: few; D: TRBD2; J: TRBJ2-1
CDR3: CAWSIGMRNTEAFF; DNA: TGTGCCTGGAGTATCGGGATGCGGAACACTGAAGCTTTCTTT; V: TRBV30; size: -; D: -; J: TRBJ1-1
CDR3: CASLRGGGQETQYF; DNA: TGCGCCAGCCTCCGGGGGGGGGGCCAAGAGACCCAGTACTTC; V: TRBV5-1; size: few; D: TRBD2; J: TRBJ2-5
CDR3: CASSLSGQGFSTQYF; DNA: TGTGCCAGCAGCTTATCGGGACAGGGGTTTAGTACGCAGTATTTT; V: TRBV7-6; size: -; D: TRBD1; J: TRBJ2-3
CDR3: CASSSTNRVTGNTIYF; DNA: TGTGCCAGCAGCTCAACCAACAGGGTCACGGGAAACACCATATATTTT; V: TRBV7-9; size: -; D: -; J: TRBJ1-3
CDR3: CASSQESAGSNYEQYF; DNA: TGCGCCAGCAGCCAAGAGTCGGCAGGGAGTAACTACGAGCAGTACTTC; V: TRBV4-1; size: few; D: -; J: TRBJ2-7
CDR3: CASSQSSQLDIYNEQFF; DNA: TGTGCCAGCAGCCAATCGAGCCAGCTTGATATTTACAATGAGCAGTTCTTC; V: TRBV16; size: -; D: -; J: TRBJ2-1
CDR3: CSAPLRGEQYF; DNA: TGCAGTGCCCCCTTGAGGGGCGAGCAGTACTTC; V: TRBV20-1; size: -; D: -; J: TRBJ2-7
CDR3: CASSQSKTGNTIYF; DNA: TGTGCCAGCAGCCAATCCAAAACTGGAAACACCATATATTTT; V: TRBV12-3/TRBV12-4; size: few; D: -; J: TRBJ1-3
CDR3: CASSVGYGDLGTDTQYF; DNA: TGTGCCAGCAGCGTTGGATACGGGGACTTAGGCACAGATACGCAGTATTTT; V: TRBV9; size: -; D: -; J: TRBJ2-3
CDR3: CAWRQRGNTGELFF; DNA: TGTGCCTGGAGACAAAGGGGCAACACCGGGGAGCTGTTTTTT; V: TRBV30; size: few; D: -; J: TRBJ2-2
CDR3: CATRRDRGLDQPQHF; DNA: TGTGCCACCAGGAGGGACAGGGGACTTGATCAGCCCCAGCATTTT; V: TRBV19; size: few; D: TRBD1; J: TRBJ1-5
CDR3: CASSLESGTTEQFF; DNA: TGTGCCAGCAGCTTGGAGTCCGGCACCACTGAGCAGTTCTTC; V: TRBV5-5; size: -; D: -; J: TRBJ2-1
CDR3: CASRWGQGIQYF; DNA: TGTGCCAGCAGATGGGGACAGGGCATTCAGTACTTC; V: TRBV6-5; size: -; D: TRBD1; J: TRBJ2-4
CDR3: CAISGTSGRVGEQYF; DNA: TGTGCCATCAGCGGGACTAGCGGGAGAGTGGGGGAGCAGTACTTC; V: TRBV10-3; size: -; D: TRBD2; J: TRBJ2-7
CDR3: CASGSYSGYTDTQYF; DNA: TGTGCCAGCGGCTCGTATAGCGGTTACACAGATACGCAGTATTTT; V: TRBV7-9; size: few; D: -; J: TRBJ2-3
CDR3: CASSLGAGHMQYF; DNA: TGTGCCAGCAGCTTAGGAGCAGGACACATGCAGTATTTT; V: TRBV7-9; size: -; D: -; J: TRBJ2-3
CDR3: CASSQVGLADSSDTQYF; DNA: TGTGCCAGCAGCCAAGTGGGACTAGCGGACAGCTCAGATACGCAGTATTTT; V: TRBV14; size: -; D: TRBD2; J: TRBJ2-3
CDR3: CASSTNPRGTDTQYF; DNA: TGCGCCAGCAGCACAAATCCGCGAGGCACAGATACGCAGTATTTT; V: TRBV4-3; size: few; D: -; J: TRBJ2-3
CDR3: CASSPSGGANEQFF; DNA: TGTGCCAGCTCCCCAAGCGGGGGGGCCAATGAGCAGTTCTTC; V: TRBV18; size: -; D: TRBD2; J: TRBJ2-1
CDR3: CASSLTGNDEQYF; DNA: TGTGCCAGCAGCTTGACAGGGAATGACGAGCAGTACTTC; V: TRBV7-6; size: -; D: TRBD1; J: TRBJ2-7
CDR3: CASSSKMGQTWSSYNEQFF; DNA: TGTGCCAGCAGCTCCAAAATGGGACAGACTTGGAGCTCCTACAATGAGCAGTTCTTC; V: TRBV7-9; size: few; D: TRBD1; J: TRBJ2-1
CDR3: CASSPLATSRGDTQYF; DNA: TGTGCCAGCAGTCCCCTAGCGACATCAAGGGGGGATACGCAGTATTTT; V: TRBV12-3/TRBV12-4; size: -; D: -; J: TRBJ2-3
CDR3: CASSLWLAGGEQFF; DNA: TGCGCCAGCAGCTTGTGGCTAGCGGGAGGGGAGCAGTTCTTC; V: TRBV5-1; size: many; D: TRBD2; J: TRBJ2-1
CDR3: CSARFPGRPYNEQFF; DNA: TGCAGTGCTAGATTTCCGGGGAGGCCCTACAATGAGCAGTTCTTC; V: TRBV20-1; size: many; D: -; J: TRBJ2-1
CDR3: CASTRLAGETQYF; DNA: TGTGCCAGCACCCGGCTAGCAGGAGAGACCCAGTACTTC; V: TRBV6-1; size: few; D: -; J: TRBJ2-5
CDR3: CASSEGSTPAQHF; DNA: TGTGCCAGCAGTGAAGGGTCCACCCCAGCCCAGCATTTT; V: TRBV6-1; size: few; D: -; J: TRBJ1-5
CDR3: CASSLESVRGGIQYF; DNA: TGTGCCAGCAGCTTAGAAAGCGTCAGGGGTGGCATTCAGTACTTC; V: TRBV6-5; size: -; D: -; J: TRBJ2-4
CDR3: CASSQDRPYSNQPQHF; DNA: TGTGCCAGTAGCCAAGACAGGCCGTATAGCAATCAGCCCCAGCATTTT; V: TRBV19; size: many; D: -; J: TRBJ1-5
CDR3: CASSRDPRWAFF; DNA: TGTGCCAGCAGCCGGGACCCCCGGTGGGCTTTCTTT; V: TRBV3-1; size: -; D: -; J: TRBJ1-1
CDR3: CASSVGRGNYNEQFF; DNA: TGTGCCAGCAGCGTAGGTCGGGGGAACTACAATGAGCAGTTCTTC; V: TRBV9; size: -; D: -; J: TRBJ2-1
CDR3: CASSDFLQGRRTDTQYF; DNA: TGTGCCAGCAGTGACTTCTTACAGGGACGGAGGACGGATACGCAGTATTTT; V: TRBV6-4; size: -; D: -; J: TRBJ2-3
CDR3: CASSPGHTNTGELFF; DNA: TGCGCCAGCAGCCCGGGACACACGAACACCGGGGAGCTGTTTTTT; V: TRBV5-1; size: many; D: -; J: TRBJ2-2